This entry lists 10 T cell receptor beta chains sequenced from one sample in a study of OX40 agonist ivuxolimab in advanced cancers. Clones were read by immunoSEQ multiplex PCR, and TCRdb kept only the in-frame ones, dropping some. The sample carries 90,000 to 100,000 clones, roughly 80% recorded once. This material consisted of CD4+ or CD8+ T cells sorted from blood, taken in a trial of the OX40 agonist ivuxolimab. The receptors derive from an adult with an advanced solid tumor such as melanoma, head and neck, liver or kidney cancer.

This clone was counted between two and nine times. The chain has TRBV11-2 and TRBJ2-3, with D uncertain. The germline CDR1 and CDR2 sequences are SGHAT and FQNNGV. Trimming removed 7 bases at V and 6 bases at J, with 8 bases between. The length of the CDR3 is 11 residues. CDR3 residues: CASNQGDTQYF. DNA of the CDR3: TGTGCCAGCAACCAAGGGGATACGCAGTATTTT.

The CDR3 here is CASSPLRGRHSPLHF. CDR3 DNA: TGTGCCAGCAGCCCCCTTAGAGGGAGGCATTCACCCCTCCACTTT. The gene calls are TRBV5-6 and TRBJ1-6; D not certain. The germline gives CDR1 SGHDT, CDR2 YYEEEE. V was cut by 4 bases and J by 8 bases, with 16 bases left in between. The CDR3 contains 15 residues.

J is TRBJ2-2 and V is TRBV5-4; TRBD2 might be the D (6 bases). V was cut by 2 bases and J by 4 bases, with 15 bases left in between. CDR1 is SGHNT, CDR2 YYREEE, per germline (reference sequence). The CDR3 extends over 16 amino acids. CDR3 region: CASSFFAGTSTGELFF. DNA for the CDR3: TGTGCCAGCAGCTTTTTTGCGGGGACCAGCACCGGGGAGCTGTTTTTT.

This clone was picked up a small number of times. The rearrangement uses TRBV19 and TRBJ1-1; D gene ambiguous. The CDR3 covers 12 residues. The V gene's germline CDR1 is LNHDA and CDR2 SQIVND (reference sequence). V was trimmed by 3 bases and J by 10 bases, leaving 12 bases between them. For the CDR3, the DNA is TGTGCCAGTAGTATGTTAGGATTTGGAGCTTTCTTT. This sequence encodes CASSMLGFGAFF.

The table lists this clone with a count of one. The chain joins TRBV9 to TRBJ2-2, with D unresolved. Trimming pared 4 bases from V and 4 bases from J, leaving 8 bases between. This CDR3 contains 13 residues. Germline values: CDR1 SGDLS, CDR2 YYNGEE. This CDR3 is CASSPQITGELFF. The CDR3 DNA is TGTGCCAGCAGCCCTCAGATCACCGGGGAGCTGTTTTTT.

CDR3 amino acids: CASSLGQGVPSNQPQHF. The CDR3 DNA sequence: TGTGCCAGTAGCTTGGGACAGGGGGTACCTAGCAATCAGCCCCAGCATTTT. The V gene is TRBV21-1, the J gene TRBJ1-5; the listed D gene, TRBD1, was not tested against the DNA. TRBV21-1 is described as a pseudogene. The CDR3 sequence is 17 residues long.

The genes are TRBV28 and TRBJ1-5; D may be TRBD1 (6 bases). The ends were cut back, 2 bases at V and 3 bases at J, with 11 bases in the middle. CDR1 is MDHEN and CDR2 is SYDVKM in the germline V gene. This CDR3 comprises 15 residues. The CDR3 loop reads CASSLLSGANQPQHF. In DNA form, the CDR3 reads TGTGCCAGCAGTTTACTATCAGGGGCCAATCAGCCCCAGCATTTT.

The chain joins TRBV7-9 to TRBJ1-3; TRBD1 is a possible D gene (5 bases). V was trimmed by 5 bases and J by 3 bases, leaving 11 bases between them. This CDR3 comprises 14 residues. Germline V gene sequence: CDR1 SEHNR, CDR2 FQNEAQ (reference sequence). The CDR3 loop is CASSAGLRGNTIYF. CDR3 DNA sequence: TGTGCCAGCAGCGCAGGGTTGCGTGGAAACACCATATATTTT.

This sequence joins TRBV23-1 and TRBJ2-4; no reliable D call. TRBV23-1 qualifies as an ORF whose function is uncertain. This CDR3 has 14 amino acids. Deletions cut 10 bases from V and 1 base from J, with 14 bases between. For the CDR3, the DNA is TGCGCCACTCACAAAGGGTTGGCCAAAAACATTCAGTACTTC. It specifies CATHKGLAKNIQYF.

CDR3 sequence reads: CASSRSGPYNEQFF. The CDR3 coding sequence is TGTGCCAGCAGCCGTAGCGGGCCCTACAATGAGCAGTTCTTC. The V gene is TRBV6-5, the J gene TRBJ2-1; 7 bases align to TRBD2. Trimming cost V 6 bases and J 2 bases; bases outside gene matches: 4. Germline lookup yields CDR1 MNHEY and CDR2 SVGAGI. The CDR3 consists of 14 residues.